This TCR beta chain was identified in a study of technical replicates of blood from several donors. The method was immunoSEQ multiplex PCR; TCRdb's version includes in-frame clones alone and lacks a portion of them. This table holds around 58,000 clones, around nine tenths found once. This TCR was recovered from a human donor in good health. Some clones in this sample may be carry-over from other donors' samples. The sample was PBMCs.

CDR3 sequence: CASSDSVWGGEQYF. CDR3 coding DNA: TGTGCCAGCAGTGACTCGGTTTGGGGAGGCGAGCAGTACTTC. The V and J genes are TRBV6-4 and TRBJ2-7; D is perhaps TRBD2 (6 bases). The CDR3 totals 14 residues. Germline lookup yields CDR1 MRHNA and CDR2 SNTAGT. The V end lost 0 bases, the J end lost 6 bases, and 12 bases lay between the germline ends.